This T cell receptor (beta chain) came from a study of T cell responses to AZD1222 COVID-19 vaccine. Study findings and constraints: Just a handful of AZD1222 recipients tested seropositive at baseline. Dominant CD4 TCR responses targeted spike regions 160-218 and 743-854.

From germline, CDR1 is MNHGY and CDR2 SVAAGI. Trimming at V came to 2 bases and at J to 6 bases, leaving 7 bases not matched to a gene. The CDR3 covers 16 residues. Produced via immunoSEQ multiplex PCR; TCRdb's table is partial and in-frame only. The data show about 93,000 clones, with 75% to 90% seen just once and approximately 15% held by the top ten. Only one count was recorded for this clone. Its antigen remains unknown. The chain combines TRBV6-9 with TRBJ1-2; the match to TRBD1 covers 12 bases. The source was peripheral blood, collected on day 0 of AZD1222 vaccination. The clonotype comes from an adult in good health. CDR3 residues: CASSYLGGQGADGYTF. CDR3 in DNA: TGTGCCAGCAGTTATCTGGGGGGACAGGGGGCGGATGGCTACACCTTC.